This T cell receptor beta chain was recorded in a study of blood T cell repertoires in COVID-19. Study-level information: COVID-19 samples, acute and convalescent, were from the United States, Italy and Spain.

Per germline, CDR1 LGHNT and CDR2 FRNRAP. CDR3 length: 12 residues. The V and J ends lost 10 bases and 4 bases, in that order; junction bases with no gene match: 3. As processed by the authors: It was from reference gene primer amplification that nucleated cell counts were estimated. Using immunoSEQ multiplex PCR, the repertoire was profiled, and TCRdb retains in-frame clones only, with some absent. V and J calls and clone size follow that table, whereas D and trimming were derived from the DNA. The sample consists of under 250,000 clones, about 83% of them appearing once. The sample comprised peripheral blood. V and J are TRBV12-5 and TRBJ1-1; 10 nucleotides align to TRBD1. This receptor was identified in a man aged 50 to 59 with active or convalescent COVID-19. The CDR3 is CAIRTGGTEAFF. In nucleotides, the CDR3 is TGTGCTATCCGGACAGGGGGCACTGAAGCTTTCTTT.